This T cell receptor (beta chain) was retrieved from a study of CD4 T cells in relation to SARS-CoV-2 and coronaviruses. Whole-study context: ViraFEST: approximately eleven-day antigen culture of PBMCs, then TCR beta CDR3 sequencing. Study-level results: Each donor contributed either pre-pandemic or post-infection samples, not both.

The V end lost 2 bases, the J end lost 0 bases, and 11 bases lay between the germline ends. Germline CDR1 is MNHNS and CDR2 is SASEGT. CDR3 length: 15 residues. Before the COVID-19 pandemic, during about 2010-2019, CD4+ T cells were taken from unexposed donors. Isolation of CD4+ T cells took place after approximately 11 days in culture. As cell numbers allowed, unexposed-donor CD4+ T cells faced SARS-CoV-2 S/N and four cold-coronavirus spikes. Remarks on this clone: The antigen is undetermined.

Assay used: immunoSEQ multiplex PCR; TCRdb lists only in-frame clones, some missing. This table has about 26,000 clones, more than 60% appearing once. The sequenced sample was CD4+ T cells from PBMCs, cultured in vitro. The origin of this receptor is a human donor in good health. The rearrangement joins TRBV6-1 to TRBJ2-7; possibly TRBD2 for D (5 bases). The CDR3 reads CASSEMEVSSYEQYF. DNA for the CDR3: TGTGCCAGCAGTGAAATGGAGGTGAGCTCCTACGAGCAGTACTTC.